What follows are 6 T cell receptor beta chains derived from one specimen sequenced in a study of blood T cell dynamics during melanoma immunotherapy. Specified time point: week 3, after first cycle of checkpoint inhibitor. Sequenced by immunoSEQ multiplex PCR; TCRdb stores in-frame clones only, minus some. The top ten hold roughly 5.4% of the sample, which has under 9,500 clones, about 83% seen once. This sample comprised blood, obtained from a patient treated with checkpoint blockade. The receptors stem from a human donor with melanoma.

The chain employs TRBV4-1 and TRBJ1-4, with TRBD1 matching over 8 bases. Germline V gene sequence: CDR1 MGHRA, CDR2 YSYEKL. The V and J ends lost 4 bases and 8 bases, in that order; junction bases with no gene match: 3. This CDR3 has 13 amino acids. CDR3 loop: CASSPRDREKLFF. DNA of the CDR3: TGCGCCAGCAGCCCCCGGGACAGGGAAAAACTGTTTTTT.

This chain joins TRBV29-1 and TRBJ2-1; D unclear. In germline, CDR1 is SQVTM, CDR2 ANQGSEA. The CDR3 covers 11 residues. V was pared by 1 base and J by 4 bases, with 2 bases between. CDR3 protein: CSVEGYNEQFF. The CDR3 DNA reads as TGCAGCGTTGAAGGTTACAATGAGCAGTTCTTC.

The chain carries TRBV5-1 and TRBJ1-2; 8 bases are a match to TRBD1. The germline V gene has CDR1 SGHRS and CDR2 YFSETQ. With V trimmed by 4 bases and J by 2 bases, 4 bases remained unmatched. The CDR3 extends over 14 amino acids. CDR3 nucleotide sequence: TGCGCCAGCAGCCCCGGGACAGGCAACTATGGCTACACCTTC. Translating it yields CASSPGTGNYGYTF.

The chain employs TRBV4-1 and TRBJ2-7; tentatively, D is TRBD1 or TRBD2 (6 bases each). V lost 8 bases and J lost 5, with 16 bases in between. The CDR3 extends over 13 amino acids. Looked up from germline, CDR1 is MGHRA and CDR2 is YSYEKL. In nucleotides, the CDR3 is TGCGCCAGCGCCCGGGGGCATAGCGACGAGCAGTACTTC. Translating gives CASARGHSDEQYF.

The CDR3 DNA follows: TGCGCCAGCACCTCGGGACAGGGGGGAGGCGACACTGAAGCTTTCTTT. Protein: CASTSGQGGGDTEAFF. The chain links TRBV5-1 to TRBJ1-1, with 11 bases aligning to TRBD1. The CDR3 extends over 16 amino acids. V was clipped by 6 bases and J by 3 bases; unmatched bases: 10. Germline V gene lookup returns CDR1 SGHRS and CDR2 YFSETQ.

This chain's CDR3 is CASSEAGYEQYF. The CDR3 DNA reads as TGCGCCAGCAGTGAAGCTGGATACGAGCAGTACTTC. The chain has TRBV10-1 and TRBJ2-5; D is unclear. The end of the DNA fits TRBJ2-7 better, so the J call may be wrong. Per germline, CDR1 WNHNN and CDR2 SYGVQD (reference sequence). The CDR3 contains 12 residues.